This TCR beta chain was documented in a study of control samples from healthy donors and cancer patients. Sequenced by immunoSEQ multiplex PCR; TCRdb stores in-frame clones only, minus some. Of roughly 190,000 clones in the sample, 91% were seen once. Trimming took 4 bases from V and 6 from J; bases not matched to a gene: 12. Germline V gene lookup returns CDR1 MGHRA and CDR2 YSYEKL. The CDR3 sequence is 16 residues long. What was sequenced was blood. This TCR was sampled from a woman younger than 45 in good health. The chain combines TRBV4-1 with TRBJ1-5, with 7 bases matching TRBD1. CDR3 DNA: TGCGCCAGCAGCCGAGGAGACAGGGCTCTAGGTCAGCCCCAGCATTTT. This codes for CASSRGDRALGQPQHF.